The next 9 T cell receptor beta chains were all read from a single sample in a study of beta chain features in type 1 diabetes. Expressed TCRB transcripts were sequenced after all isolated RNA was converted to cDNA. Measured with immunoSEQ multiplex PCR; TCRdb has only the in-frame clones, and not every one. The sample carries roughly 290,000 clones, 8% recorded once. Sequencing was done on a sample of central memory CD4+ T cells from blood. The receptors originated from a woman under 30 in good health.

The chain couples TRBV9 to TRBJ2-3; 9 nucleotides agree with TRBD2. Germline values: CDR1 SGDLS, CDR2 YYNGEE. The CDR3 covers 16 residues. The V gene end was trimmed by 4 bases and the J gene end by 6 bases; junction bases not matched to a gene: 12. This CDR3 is CASSLISGRAHDTQYF. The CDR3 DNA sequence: TGTGCCAGCAGCTTAATTAGCGGGAGAGCACATGATACGCAGTATTTT.

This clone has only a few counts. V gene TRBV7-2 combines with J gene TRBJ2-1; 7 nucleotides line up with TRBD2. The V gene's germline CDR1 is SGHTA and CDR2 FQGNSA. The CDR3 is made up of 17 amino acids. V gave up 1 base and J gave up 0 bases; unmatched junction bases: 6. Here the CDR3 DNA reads TGTGCCAGCAGCTTAGTATCTGGCGGGAGCTCCTACAATGAGCAGTTCTTC. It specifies CASSLVSGGSSYNEQFF.

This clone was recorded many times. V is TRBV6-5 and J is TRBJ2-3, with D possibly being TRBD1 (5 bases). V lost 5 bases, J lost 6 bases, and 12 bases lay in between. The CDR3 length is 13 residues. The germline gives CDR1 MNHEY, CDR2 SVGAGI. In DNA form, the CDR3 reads TGTGCCAGCAGTCGGTCGAAGGGGGATACGCAGTATTTT. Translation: CASSRSKGDTQYF.

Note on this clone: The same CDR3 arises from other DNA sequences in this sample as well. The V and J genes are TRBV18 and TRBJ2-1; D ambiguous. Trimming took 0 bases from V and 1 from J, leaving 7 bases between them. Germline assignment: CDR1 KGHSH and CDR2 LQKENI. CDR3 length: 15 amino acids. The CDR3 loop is CASSPPSVSYNEQFF. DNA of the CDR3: TGTGCCAGCTCACCACCTAGTGTATCCTACAATGAGCAGTTCTTC.

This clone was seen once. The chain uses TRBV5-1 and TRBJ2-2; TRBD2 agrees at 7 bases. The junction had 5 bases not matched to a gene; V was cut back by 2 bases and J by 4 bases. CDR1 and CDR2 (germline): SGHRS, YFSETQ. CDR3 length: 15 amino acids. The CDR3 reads CASSLTAGSTGELFF. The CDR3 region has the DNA TGCGCCAGCAGCTTAACAGCGGGAAGCACCGGGGAGCTGTTTTTT.

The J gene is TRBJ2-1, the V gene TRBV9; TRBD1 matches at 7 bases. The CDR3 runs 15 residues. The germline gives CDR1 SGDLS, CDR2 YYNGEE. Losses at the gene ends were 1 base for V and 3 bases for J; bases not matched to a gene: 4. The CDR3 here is CASSVQGVLYNEQFF. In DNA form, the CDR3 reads TGTGCCAGCAGCGTACAGGGGGTTCTCTACAATGAGCAGTTCTTC. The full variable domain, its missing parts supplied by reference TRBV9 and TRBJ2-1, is DSGVTQTPKHLITATGQRVTLRCSPRSGDLSVYWYQQSLDQGLQFLIQYYNGEERAKGNILERFSAQQFPDLHSELNLSSLELGDSALYFCASSVQGVLYNEQFFGPGTRLTVL.

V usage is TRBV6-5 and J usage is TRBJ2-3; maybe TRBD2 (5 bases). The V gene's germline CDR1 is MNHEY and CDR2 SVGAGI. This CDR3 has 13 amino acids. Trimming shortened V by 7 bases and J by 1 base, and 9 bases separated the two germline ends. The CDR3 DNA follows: TGTGCCAGCATGAGGGAAGGCACAGATACGCAGTATTTT. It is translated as CASMREGTDTQYF.

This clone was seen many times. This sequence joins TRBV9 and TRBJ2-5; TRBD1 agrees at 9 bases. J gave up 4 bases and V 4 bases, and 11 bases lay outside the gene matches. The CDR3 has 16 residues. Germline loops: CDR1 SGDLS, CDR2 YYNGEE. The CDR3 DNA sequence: TGTGCCAGCAGCCCACAGGGGGCGAGAAGGGGAGAGACCCAGTACTTC. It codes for CASSPQGARRGETQYF.

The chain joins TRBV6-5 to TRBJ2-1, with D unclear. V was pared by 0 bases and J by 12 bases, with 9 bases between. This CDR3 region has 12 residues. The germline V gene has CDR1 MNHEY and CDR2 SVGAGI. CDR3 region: CASSYSGRTQFF. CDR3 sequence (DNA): TGTGCCAGCAGTTACTCTGGCAGAACGCAGTTCTTC.